These T cell receptor beta chains were read from a single sample in a study of blood T cell repertoires in COVID-19. Clones were read by immunoSEQ multiplex PCR, and TCRdb kept only the in-frame ones, dropping some. The sample yields 250,000 to 300,000 clones, approximately 86% seen once. Sequencing was carried out using peripheral blood. All receptors come from a man aged 30 to 45 with active or convalescent COVID-19. Each CDR3 is given with its conserved first and last residue. Each record gives: clone size, D gene, J gene, V gene, CDR3 protein, CDR3 DNA. A D gene is named only where the DNA matches it firmly. For some rows the clone size is stated as once, few or many, or as a class when expanded; others skip it.

>.|.|TRBJ2-7|TRBV7-2
CASSLNRDYEQYF
TGTGCCAGCAGCTTAAACCGGGACTACGAGCAGTACTTC
>.|TRBD1|TRBJ2-7|TRBV29-1
CSGGQGGGTEQYF
TGCAGCGGTGGACAGGGGGGAGGGACCGAGCAGTACTTC
>.|TRBD2|TRBJ2-2|TRBV10-1
CASSDSLAGVVPKFIPGELFF
TGCGCCAGCAGTGATTCCCTAGCGGGGGTGGTTCCCAAATTTATCCCCGGGGAGCTGTTTTTT
>.|.|TRBJ1-5|TRBV2
CASSYSNQPQHF
TGTGCCAGCAGCTATAGCAATCAGCCCCAGCATTTT
>.|TRBD1|TRBJ1-2|TRBV30
CALTGTGTGGYTF
TGTGCCTTAACCGGGACAGGGACTGGTGGCTACACCTTC
>.|TRBD2|TRBJ2-1|TRBV5-1
CASSPGEGYNEQFF
TGCGCCAGCAGCCCCGGGGAGGGATACAATGAGCAGTTCTTC
>.|TRBD1|TRBJ1-2|TRBV7-9
CASSKTGAYGYTF
TGTGCCAGCAGCAAAACAGGGGCCTATGGCTACACCTTC
>.|TRBD2|TRBJ2-1|TRBV7-8
CASSQGLASPIF
TGTGCCAGCAGCCAAGGACTAGCCTCCCCCATCTTC
>.|.|TRBJ1-2|TRBV4-3
CASSQTGAYGYTF
TGCGCCAGCAGCCAGACAGGCGCTTATGGCTACACCTTC
>.|TRBD1|TRBJ1-1|TRBV29-1
CSVYRDRGVPEAFF
TGCAGCGTTTACCGGGACAGGGGGGTCCCTGAAGCTTTCTTT
>.|.|TRBJ2-3|TRBV11-2
CASSFRTYGGPRDTQYF
TGTGCCAGCAGCTTCCGGACGTACGGGGGGCCAAGAGATACGCAGTATTTT
>.|.|TRBJ1-3|TRBV4-2
CASSQQLTGRSGNTIYF
TGTGCCAGCAGCCAGCAACTGACAGGACGCTCTGGAAACACCATATATTTT
>.|TRBD1|TRBJ2-3|TRBV27
CASGQANTDTQYF
TGTGCCAGTGGACAGGCTAACACAGATACGCAGTATTTT
>.|.|TRBJ1-5|TRBV15
CATSGLLIGQPQHF
TGTGCCACCAGCGGACTGCTAATCGGTCAGCCCCAGCATTTT
>once|.|TRBJ2-2|TRBV4-1
CASSPQRTGELFF
TGCGCCAGCAGCCCCCAGCGCACCGGGGAGCTGTTTTTT
>.|.|TRBJ1-3|TRBV5-1
CASSHLGSSGNTIYF
TGCGCCAGCAGCCATTTGGGGAGCTCTGGAAACACCATATATTTT
>once|TRBD2|TRBJ2-7|TRBV6-6
CASSYVSGGDEQYF
TGTGCCAGCAGTTACGTGTCGGGGGGGGACGAGCAGTACTTC
>few|TRBD1|TRBJ1-2|TRBV5-5
CASSSGQGISYGYTF
TGTGCCAGCAGCTCAGGACAGGGGATATCGTATGGCTACACCTTC
>few|.|TRBJ1-6|TRBV7-9
CASSPPDNSAPHF
TGTGCCAGCAGCCCCCCAGATAACAGTGCCCCCCACTTT
>once|.|TRBJ1-1|TRBV12-3/TRBV12-4
CASSSSLNTEAFF
TGTGCCAGCAGTTCTTCTCTGAACACTGAAGCTTTCTTT
>.|TRBD1|TRBJ1-2|TRBV6-1
CASSETGVNGYTF
TGTGCCAGCAGTGAGACAGGGGTAAATGGCTACACCTTC
>.|TRBD2|TRBJ2-7|TRBV19
CARELADPYF
TGTGCCAGGGAGCTAGCGGACCCGTACTTC
>.|.|TRBJ1-4|TRBV7-9
CASSLGGPVMFF
TGTGCCAGCAGCTTAGGTGGGCCGGTCATGTTTTTT
>.|.|TRBJ2-2|TRBV21-1
CASSKPLFTGELFF
TGTGCCAGCAGCAAACCCTTATTCACCGGGGAGCTGTTTTTT
>.|.|TRBJ1-5|TRBV19
CASSTRSMFSNQPQHF
TGTGCCAGTAGTACGCGAAGTATGTTTAGCAATCAGCCCCAGCATTTT
>once|.|TRBJ2-7|TRBV29-1
CSVGRGSEQYF
TGCAGCGTTGGCCGTGGGAGCGAGCAGTACTTC
>few|TRBD1|TRBJ1-2|TRBV27
CASRFKPGQGYGYTF
TGTGCCAGCAGGTTTAAACCGGGACAGGGTTATGGCTACACCTTC
>.|TRBD2|TRBJ2-2|TRBV6-5
CASSLAGANTGELFF
TGTGCCAGCAGTTTAGCGGGGGCGAACACCGGGGAGCTGTTTTTT
>.|TRBD1|TRBJ1-1|TRBV6-2/TRBV6-3
CASSYPRTGDLTEAFF
TGTGCCAGCAGTTACCCACGGACAGGGGATCTGACTGAAGCTTTCTTT
>.|.|TRBJ2-3|TRBV6-5
CASSGSRADTQYF
TGTGCCAGCAGCGGGAGCCGGGCAGATACGCAGTATTTT
>.|.|TRBJ2-1|TRBV4-1
CASSQEVTGDNEQFF
TGCGCCAGCAGCCAAGAGGTTACAGGAGACAATGAGCAGTTCTTC
>.|TRBD1|TRBJ2-7|TRBV6-5
CASSYSIGDRALEQYF
TGTGCCAGCAGTTATTCCATCGGGGACAGGGCTCTCGAGCAGTACTTC
>.|TRBD2|TRBJ2-1|TRBV5-6
CASSGGASYNEQFF
TGTGCCAGTAGCGGGGGGGCCTCCTACAATGAGCAGTTCTTC
>.|.|TRBJ2-2|TRBV5-6
CASSPGPDFTTGELFF
TGTGCCAGCTCCCCCGGCCCGGACTTTACCACCGGGGAGCTGTTTTTT
>.|.|TRBJ1-4|TRBV24-1
CATSEYDRREGETNEKLFF
TGTGCCACCAGTGAGTACGACCGCCGAGAGGGGGAAACTAATGAAAAACTGTTTTTT
>.|.|TRBJ1-1|TRBV5-8
CASSLVGAVIGVGMNTEAFF
TGTGCCAGCAGCTTGGTGGGGGCCGTAATTGGGGTCGGTATGAACACTGAAGCTTTCTTT
>.|.|TRBJ1-1|TRBV12-5
CASGLQPGQNTEAFF
TGTGCTAGTGGTTTGCAGCCGGGACAGAACACTGAAGCTTTCTTT
>.|.|TRBJ1-1|TRBV29-1
CSVEEVTEAFF
TGCAGCGTTGAGGAGGTCACTGAAGCTTTCTTT
>.|TRBD2|TRBJ2-7|TRBV10-2
CASSEVGLAGGHYF
TGCGCCAGCAGTGAGGTCGGACTAGCGGGGGGGCATTACTTC
>.|.|TRBJ2-7|TRBV4-2
CASSQVSAQGLYEQYF
TGTGCCAGCAGCCAAGTTTCGGCACAGGGTCTCTACGAGCAGTACTTC
>.|.|TRBJ1-5|TRBV12-3/TRBV12-4
CASSLPNNQPQHF
TGTGCCAGCAGTTTACCAAACAATCAGCCCCAGCATTTT
>.|.|TRBJ2-7|TRBV3-1/TRBV3-2
CASSRNRQASYEQYF
TGTGCCAGCAGCAGGAATAGACAGGCCTCCTACGAGCAGTACTTC
>once|TRBD2|TRBJ2-5|TRBV6-2/TRBV6-3
CASSYVGTSGGQETQYF
TGTGCCAGCAGTTATGTAGGGACTAGCGGCGGGCAAGAGACCCAGTACTTC
>.|TRBD2|TRBJ2-1|TRBV7-8
CASSLKDSGGYNEQFF
TGTGCCAGCAGTCTTAAGGATAGCGGGGGGTACAATGAGCAGTTCTTC
>.|TRBD1|TRBJ1-1|TRBV19
CASSLGTGNTEAFF
TGTGCCAGTAGTCTTGGGACAGGGAACACTGAAGCTTTCTTT
>.|TRBD2|TRBJ2-2|TRBV7-6
CASSPTPPGGPNTGELFF
TGTGCCAGCAGCCCGACCCCTCCGGGGGGGCCGAACACCGGGGAGCTGTTTTTT
>.|.|TRBJ1-2|TRBV7-6
CASSLGGNYGYTF
TGTGCCAGCAGCTTAGGGGGCAACTATGGCTACACCTTC
>.|TRBD1|TRBJ2-2|TRBV5-1
CASSWDSPNTGELFF
TGCGCCAGCAGCTGGGACAGTCCGAACACCGGGGAGCTGTTTTTT
>.|.|TRBJ2-7|TRBV7-2
CASSLVRVNEQYF
TGTGCCAGCAGCTTAGTGAGGGTTAACGAGCAGTACTTC
>.|.|TRBJ1-5|TRBV10-2
CASSEFPGNNQPQHF
TGCGCCAGCAGTGAGTTTCCGGGGAACAATCAGCCCCAGCATTTT
>.|TRBD1|TRBJ1-5|TRBV7-8
CASSFRDRVGNQPQHF
TGTGCCAGCAGCTTCCGGGACAGGGTCGGGAATCAGCCCCAGCATTTT
>few|TRBD1|TRBJ1-5|TRBV19
CASSTNTGGRAGNQPQHF
TGTGCCAGTAGTACTAATACAGGGGGCCGGGCAGGCAATCAGCCCCAGCATTTT
>.|TRBD1|TRBJ1-2|TRBV6-5
CASSYSDRVAGYTF
TGTGCCAGCAGTTACTCTGACAGGGTTGCTGGCTACACCTTC
>.|.|TRBJ2-7|TRBV19
CASSPKQDPTYEQYF
TGTGCCAGTAGTCCCAAACAGGATCCAACCTACGAGCAGTACTTC
>.|.|TRBJ1-5|TRBV10-3
CAISERDNQPQHF
TGTGCCATCAGTGAGAGAGACAATCAGCCCCAGCATTTT